This T cell receptor (beta chain) was sequenced for a study of blood T cell repertoires in COVID-19 (dated by TCRdb to the early 2020s). In terms of the full investigation: The collaborator samples originated in the United States, Italy and Spain and spanned the acute and convalescent phases of COVID-19. The prospective study material was composed of cDNA or gDNA derived from T cells, B-cell-depleted T cells, or PBMCs. Deeply sampled blood TCRbeta repertoires from subjects exposed to, actively infected with, or recovered from COVID-19 were included in the dataset. A freely available public database, intended as a resource for researchers studying the immune response to SARS-CoV-2, is where the repertoires were released. The samples were drawn from two sources: the first 160 participants of the ongoing ImmuneRACE study, and approximately 1,300 subjects contributed by 6 global collaborators. Nearly every sample came with metadata listing a de-identified subject ID, COVID-19 status, age in years and sex. Where HLA class I and class II types were available, the types were taken from metadata supplied by the sample provider, not from assay-based typing.

A word on this clone: The antigen this receptor binds is unknown. No per-base quality is available; no much larger clone lies one base away.

TCRbeta CDR3 regions were amplified from genomic DNA by means of the immunoSEQ Assay, a bias-controlled multiplex PCR. Turning to the authors' computational methods: Nucleated cell counts per sample were estimated from amplification of reference gene primers within the assay. To quantify the absolute abundance of each unique TCRbeta CDR3 rearrangement, sequence reads were collapsed and filtered. For each sample, productive Simpson clonality was calculated by taking the square root of Simpson's diversity index across productive rearrangements. In its TCRdb copy, this immuneACCESS table keeps in-frame sequences only and misses some clones. Where compared with another copy, unresolved V genes explain less than half of these, and the others have no known cause. V and J calls and clone size are given by that table; D and trimming were obtained from the DNA. The sample has roughly 350,000 clones on record, over 80% of them singletons. About 6.9% of the sample goes to the ten largest clones.

CDR1 and CDR2 were assigned from the germline V gene as KGHDR and SFDVKD. The CDR3 holds 15 amino acids from the cysteine to the phenylalanine. The entry retains the CDR3 DNA only, 45 bases that are in frame from base 1. V gives up 7 bases and J gives up 4 bases, and the segment between their germline ends measures 15 bases. What the authors observed across the whole study: The amount of clinical and demographic metadata varied by source and participant and was provided uncurated.

One collaborating source in Seattle enrolled patients while the patients were actively infected and followed the patients over time throughout the course of disease. Collaborating institutions collected whole blood in K2EDTA tubes following their own protocols. For TCRbeta analysis, collaborator samples were shipped as frozen whole blood, as isolated PBMCs, or as DNA extracted from either sample type. The sequence is built from TRBV24-1 and TRBJ2-2; a tentative D match to TRBD1 spans 5 bases. The receptor was isolated from a woman in her fifties or sixties with COVID-19, enrolled during active disease. Sequencing was performed on peripheral blood. The CDR3 corresponds to CATRAGHGRTGELFF. At the DNA level, the sequence is TGTGCCACCAGGGCAGGGCATGGACGCACCGGGGAGCTGTTTTTT.